Presented here are 14 T cell receptor beta chains from one specimen sequenced in a study of glioma-infiltrating T cells (dated by TCRdb to the mid-2010s). The sample was run on an Illumina MiSeq. TCR alpha and beta CDR3 regions were amplified with the iRepertoire nested amplicon-rescue multiplex PCR (arm-PCR) platform from RNA. In-frame beta chains were kept once TCRdb had trimmed the public reads at Q25 with fastp and called clones with MiXCR. A single entry per CDR3 protein holds the most common genes and DNA from its merged rows. The sample contains tens of thousands of distinct CDR3 sequences, roughly 39% of them found a single time. The ten largest clonotypes hold around two fifths of the sample. Sequencing used glioma tissue, nonneoplastic brain tissue, or PBMCs (not recorded which). Receptor source: a human donor with low-grade glioma or glioblastoma, undergoing nonglioma brain surgery, or in good health (not recorded which).

Ten or more counts support this clonotype. The chain recombines TRBV27 with TRBJ1-1; D is possibly TRBD1 (5 bases). Germline assignment: CDR1 MNHEY and CDR2 SMNVEV (reference sequence). The CDR3 has 12 amino acids. V was cut by 7 bases and J by 5 bases, with 11 bases left in between. This CDR3 is CASTSGGTEAFF. For the CDR3, the DNA is TGTGCCAGCACCTCCGGGGGGACTGAAGCTTTCTTT.

This clonotype was counted many times. The chain combines TRBV18 with TRBJ1-1; 8 bases match TRBD1. J gave up 3 bases and V 4 bases, and 10 bases lay outside the gene matches. From germline, CDR1 is KGHSH and CDR2 LQKENI. The CDR3 contains 16 residues. The CDR3 spells CASSQPLARGHTEAFF. DNA for the CDR3: TGTGCCAGCTCACAACCACTGGCCAGGGGGCACACTGAAGCTTTCTTT. Together with reference TRBV18 and TRBJ1-1, the CDR3 gives the full variable domain: NAGVMQNPRHLVRRRGQEARLRCSPMKGHSHVYWYRQLPEEGLKFMVYLQKENIIDESGMPKERFSAEFPKEGPSILRIQQVVRGDSAAYFCASSQPLARGHTEAFFGQGTRLTVV.

This clonotype was picked up many times. The DNA of the CDR3 is TGTGCCAGCAGTTACGTGAAAGCTGAAGCTTTCTTT. Amino acid sequence: CASSYVKAEAFF. The V gene is TRBV6-6, the J gene TRBJ1-1; D unresolved. In germline, CDR1 is MNHNY, CDR2 SVGAGI (reference sequence). The length of the CDR3 is 12 residues. Trimming shortened V by 2 bases and J by 6 bases, and 7 bases separated the two germline ends.

At least ten counts were recorded for this clonotype. The rearrangement uses TRBV7-3 and TRBJ1-5; D is unresolved. V was trimmed by 2 bases and J by 13 bases, leaving 15 bases between them. The CDR3 consists of 13 residues. Per germline, CDR1 SGHTA and CDR2 FQGTGA. CDR3 in amino acids: CASSLEEGRQQHF. The CDR3 DNA sequence: TGTGCCAGCAGCTTAGAGGAAGGACGGCAGCAGCATTTT. Variable domain in full (rest from reference TRBV7-3 and TRBJ1-5): GAGVSQTPSNKVTEKGKYVELRCDPISGHTALYWYRQSLGQGPEFLIYFQGTGAADDSGLPNDRFFAVRPEGSVSTLKIQRTERGDSAVYLCASSLEEGRQQHFGDGTRLSIL.

A note on this clonotype: A much larger clone differs by one base, so this may be a read error. CDR3 sequence: CASSMSGHGPGEQYF. In nucleotides, the CDR3 is TGTGCCAGTAGTATGTCGGGGCATGGACCCGGCGAGCAGTACTTC. The chain carries TRBV19 and TRBJ2-7; D might be TRBD1 or TRBD2, each matching 5 bases. The CDR3 is 15 amino acids. V gave up 3 bases and J gave up 6 bases, with 18 bases separating them. CDR1 and CDR2 from the germline V gene are LNHDA and SQIVND (reference sequence).

This clonotype was seen at least ten times. The chain couples TRBV6-1 to TRBJ1-2, with a tentative D call TRBD1 (6 bases). Trimming left V 7 bases short and J 5 bases short, with 20 bases between. The germline V gene encodes CDR1 MNHNS and CDR2 SASEGT. The CDR3 consists of 15 residues. CDR3 bases: TGTGCCAGCACCGCCGAGGGGGGCCAGAGTTATGGCTACACCTTC. It translates to CASTAEGGQSYGYTF.

The table lists this clonotype with many counts. J is TRBJ2-3 and V is TRBV7-7; tentative D call: TRBD1 (5 bases). The V end was cut by 5 bases, the J end by 5 bases, with 11 bases between. Germline V gene sequence: CDR1 SSHAT, CDR2 FNYEAQ (reference sequence). The CDR3 runs to 13 residues. The CDR3 DNA follows: TGTGCCAGCAGCCCACCAGGGTTAGATACGCAGTATTTT. This gives the protein CASSPPGLDTQYF.

The table lists this clonotype with many counts. CDR3 sequence reads: CASSMGTGFGEQYF. The DNA for the CDR3 is TGTGCCAGTAGTATGGGGACGGGATTCGGGGAGCAGTACTTC. V and J are TRBV19 and TRBJ2-7, with D possibly called TRBD1 or TRBD2 (5 bases each). Germline V gene data show CDR1 as LNHDA and CDR2 as SQIVND (reference sequence). This CDR3 is 14 amino acids long. Trimming removed 3 bases at V and 7 bases at J, with 16 bases between.

This clonotype was picked up many times. The J gene is TRBJ2-3, the V gene TRBV3-1, with D hard to call. Per the germline V gene, CDR1 is LGHDT and CDR2 is YNNKEL (reference sequence). V gave up 0 bases and J gave up 1 base, with 8 bases separating them. The CDR3 spans 15 residues. The CDR3, as DNA: TGTGCCAGCAGCCAAGAGCATTTTGGCACAGATACGCAGTATTTT. This sequence encodes CASSQEHFGTDTQYF.

A remark on this clonotype: The final CDR3 position lacks the conserved phenylalanine or tryptophan, pointing to a likely read error. V and J are TRBV28 and TRBJ1-3; 8 bases line up with TRBD1. Germline CDR1 is MDHEN and CDR2 is SYDVKM. The V segment lost 4 bases and the J segment 0 bases; nucleotides outside the gene matches: 8. CDR3 length equals 17 residues. In DNA form, the CDR3 reads TGTGCCAGCAGTTCACACGGGACAGGACTCTCTGGAAACACCATATATCTT. This encodes CASSSHGTGLSGNTIYL.

Regarding this clonotype: One end of the junction varies from germline; a read error may be responsible. The chain uses TRBV6-1 and TRBJ2-7, with a weak D call TRBD1 (5 bases). This CDR3 is 13 amino acids long. CDR1 and CDR2 from the germline V gene are MNHNS and SASEGT. In DNA, the CDR3 is TGTGCCAGCGGTGTGACAGACGGCCACGAGCAATACTTC. Its translation: CASGVTDGHEQYF.

The chain carries TRBV4-1 and TRBJ1-2; no reliable D call. The V gene lost 0 bases and the J gene lost 2 bases, with 7 bases spanning the gap. The CDR3 extends over 14 amino acids. The germline V gene encodes CDR1 MGHRA and CDR2 YSYEKL. The CDR3 nucleotides read TGCGCCAGCAGCCAAGAGGGAGGAAACTATGGCTACACCTTC. Its protein is CASSQEGGNYGYTF.

Ten or more counts support this clonotype. J is TRBJ2-1 and V is TRBV19, with D unclear. Germline V CDR1 and CDR2: LNHDA, SQIVND (reference sequence). The CDR3 is made up of 13 amino acids. V dropped 3 bases and J dropped 5 bases, with 8 bases sitting between them. CDR3 residues: CASSIYPDNEQFF. CDR3 sequence (DNA): TGTGCCAGTAGTATCTACCCGGACAATGAGCAGTTCTTC.

Comment on this clonotype: The junction departs from germline at one end; a sequencing error may be responsible. The chain joins TRBV19 to TRBJ1-5; no definite D call. This CDR3 contains 13 residues. Looked up from germline, CDR1 is LNHDA and CDR2 is SQIVND (reference sequence). In nucleotides, the CDR3 is TGTGCCAGTACTATGGTAATAGAGGAGCCCCAGCGTTTT. Translated, it gives CASTMVIEEPQRF.